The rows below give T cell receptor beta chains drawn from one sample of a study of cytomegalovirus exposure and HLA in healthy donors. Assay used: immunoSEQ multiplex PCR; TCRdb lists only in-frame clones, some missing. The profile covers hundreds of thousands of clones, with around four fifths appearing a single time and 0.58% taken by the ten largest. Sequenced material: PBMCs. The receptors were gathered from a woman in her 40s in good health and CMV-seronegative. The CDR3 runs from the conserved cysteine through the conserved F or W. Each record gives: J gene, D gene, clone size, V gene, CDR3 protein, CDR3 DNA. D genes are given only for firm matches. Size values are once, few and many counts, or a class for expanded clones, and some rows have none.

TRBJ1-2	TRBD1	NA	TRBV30	CACSIKSPTGYGYTF	TGTGCCTGCTCAATAAAGTCGCCGACAGGGTATGGCTACACCTTC
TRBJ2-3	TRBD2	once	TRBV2	CASSVGGGRGTDTQYF	TGTGCCAGCAGCGTCGGGGGGGGAAGGGGCACAGATACGCAGTATTTT
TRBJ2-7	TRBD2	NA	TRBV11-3	CASSFGSLAGLYEQYF	TGTGCCAGCAGCTTTGGATCACTAGCGGGACTCTACGAGCAGTACTTC
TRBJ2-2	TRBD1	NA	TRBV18	CASSPQGAPNTGELFF	TGTGCCAGCTCACCACAGGGGGCTCCAAACACCGGGGAGCTGTTTTTT
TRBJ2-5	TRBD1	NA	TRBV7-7	CASSSTLGQGGETQYF	TGTGCTAGCAGCTCGACTCTTGGACAGGGAGGAGAGACCCAGTACTTC
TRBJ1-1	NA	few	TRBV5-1	CASSLTEKNTEAFF	TGCGCCAGCAGCTTGACAGAGAAGAACACTGAAGCTTTCTTT
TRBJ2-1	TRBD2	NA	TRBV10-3	CAISSSGGASEQFF	TGTGCCATCAGCTCTAGCGGGGGGGCGTCTGAGCAGTTCTTC
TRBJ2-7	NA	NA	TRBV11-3	CASSGPQLDSYEQYF	TGTGCCAGCAGCGGGCCCCAACTAGACTCCTACGAGCAGTACTTC
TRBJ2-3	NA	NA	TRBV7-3	CASSLGGGGDTQYF	TGTGCCAGCAGCTTAGGAGGGGGGGGAGATACGCAGTATTTT
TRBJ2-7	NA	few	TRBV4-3	CASSQDVANYEQYF	TGCGCCAGCAGCCAAGATGTCGCTAACTACGAGCAGTACTTC
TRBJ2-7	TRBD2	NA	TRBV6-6	CASRWQTSGDYEQYF	TGTGCCAGCAGGTGGCAGACTAGCGGGGATTACGAGCAGTACTTC
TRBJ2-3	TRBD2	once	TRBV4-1	CASSQVIAGGWADTQYF	TGCGCCAGCAGCCAAGTTATAGCGGGGGGGTGGGCAGATACGCAGTATTTT
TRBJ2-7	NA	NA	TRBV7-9	CASSWAGTYEQYF	TGTGCCAGCAGCTGGGCGGGGACCTACGAGCAGTACTTC
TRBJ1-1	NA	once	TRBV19	CASTDKPTEAFF	TGTGCCAGTACTGACAAGCCCACTGAAGCTTTCTTT
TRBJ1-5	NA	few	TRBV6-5	CASSLRTGEKNQPQHF	TGTGCCAGCAGTTTGCGGACTGGCGAAAAGAATCAGCCCCAGCATTTT
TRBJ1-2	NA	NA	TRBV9	CASSVDTGSGGYTF	TGTGCCAGCAGCGTAGATACCGGGTCCGGCGGCTACACCTTC
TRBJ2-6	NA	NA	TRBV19	CASTYGSGANVLTF	TGTGCCAGTACGTACGGCTCTGGGGCCAACGTCCTGACTTTC
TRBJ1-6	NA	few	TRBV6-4	CASSDSPGNSPLHF	TGTGCCAGCAGTGACTCGCCAGGGAATTCACCCCTCCACTTT
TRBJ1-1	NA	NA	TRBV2	CASNRDTEAFF	TGTGCCAGCAACCGCGACACTGAAGCTTTCTTT
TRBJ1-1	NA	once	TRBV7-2	CASNHGGLDEAFF	TGTGCCAGCAACCATGGGGGCCTGGATGAAGCTTTCTTT
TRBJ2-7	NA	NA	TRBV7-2	CASSLDLNRVSYEQYF	TGTGCCAGCAGCTTAGATCTAAACAGGGTCTCCTACGAGCAGTACTTC
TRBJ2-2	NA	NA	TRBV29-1	CSANRATNTGELFF	TGCAGCGCGAACAGGGCCACGAACACCGGGGAGCTGTTTTTT
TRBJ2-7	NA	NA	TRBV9	CASSVGQGLTYEQYF	TGTGCCAGCAGCGTAGGACAGGGACTCACCTACGAGCAGTACTTC
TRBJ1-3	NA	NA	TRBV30	CAWRKGQSSGNTIYF	TGTGCCTGGAGAAAGGGACAAAGCTCTGGAAACACCATATATTTT
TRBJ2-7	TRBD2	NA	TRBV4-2	CASSQGHTVSGGPSYEQYF	TGTGCCAGCAGCCAAGGTCACACCGTTAGCGGGGGACCCTCCTACGAGCAGTACTTC
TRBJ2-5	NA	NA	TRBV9	CASSVKGDIQETQYF	TGTGCCAGCAGCGTAAAAGGGGATATACAAGAGACCCAGTACTTC
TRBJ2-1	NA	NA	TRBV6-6	CATRTGRLPDNEQFF	TGTGCCACCCGAACTGGTAGACTACCCGACAATGAGCAGTTCTTC
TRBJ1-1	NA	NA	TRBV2	CASTFESGNTEAFF	TGTGCCAGCACGTTCGAGTCAGGAAACACTGAAGCTTTCTTT
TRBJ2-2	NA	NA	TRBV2	CASAGRDHGELFF	TGTGCCAGCGCCGGGCGGGACCACGGGGAGCTGTTTTTT
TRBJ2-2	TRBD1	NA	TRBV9	CASSVFPLSRGQGASAGELFF	TGTGCCAGCAGCGTATTTCCTTTGAGTAGAGGACAGGGGGCGTCAGCCGGGGAGCTGTTTTTT
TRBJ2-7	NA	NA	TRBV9	CASSVDLGTTYEQYF	TGTGCCAGCAGCGTAGATTTGGGGACAACCTACGAGCAGTACTTC
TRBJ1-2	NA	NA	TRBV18	CASSPDRTAYGYPF	TGTGCCAGCTCACCGGATCGGACAGCCTATGGCTACCCCTTC
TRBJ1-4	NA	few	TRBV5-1	CASSAGYTNEKLFF	TGCGCCAGCAGTGCCGGGTATACTAATGAAAAACTGTTTTTT
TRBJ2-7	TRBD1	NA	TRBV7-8	CASSGWDRGDGEQYF	TGTGCCAGCAGCGGATGGGACAGGGGAGACGGCGAGCAGTACTTC
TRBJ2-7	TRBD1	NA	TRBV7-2	CASSLVGGQGAYEQYF	TGTGCCAGCAGCTTAGTCGGTGGACAGGGGGCCTACGAGCAGTACTTC
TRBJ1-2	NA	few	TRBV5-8	CASSFRLGRAYGYTF	TGTGCCAGCAGCTTCCGCCTAGGGAGGGCCTATGGCTACACCTTC
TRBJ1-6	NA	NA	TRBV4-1	CASSQDRDRSYNSPLHF	TGCGCCAGCAGCCAAGATAGAGACAGGTCCTATAATTCACCCCTCCACTTT
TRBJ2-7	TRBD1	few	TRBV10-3	CAITPGQGVYEQYF	TGTGCCATCACACCGGGACAGGGGGTTTACGAGCAGTACTTC
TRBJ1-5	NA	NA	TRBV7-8	CASSLYNQPQHF	TGTGCCAGCAGCCTCTACAATCAGCCCCAGCATTTT
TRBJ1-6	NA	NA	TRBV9	CASSVTGVDPPLHF	TGTGCCAGCAGCGTAACGGGGGTAGATCCACCCCTCCACTTT
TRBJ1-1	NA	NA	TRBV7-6	CASSRGTSTEAFF	TGTGCCAGCAGCAGGGGGACCTCTACTGAAGCTTTCTTT
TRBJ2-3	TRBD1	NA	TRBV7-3	CASSLRQGAYTQYF	TGTGCCAGCAGCCTACGACAGGGGGCCTATACGCAGTATTTT
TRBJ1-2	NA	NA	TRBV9	CASSVASQFVYGYTF	TGTGCCAGCAGCGTAGCTAGTCAGTTCGTCTATGGCTACACCTTC
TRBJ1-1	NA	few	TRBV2	CASSEASEAFF	TGTGCCAGCAGTGAAGCGAGTGAAGCTTTCTTT
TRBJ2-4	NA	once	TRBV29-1	CSVAQSKNIQYF	TGCAGCGTTGCCCAGTCCAAAAACATTCAGTACTTC
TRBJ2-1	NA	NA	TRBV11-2	CASSLASGHEQFF	TGTGCCAGCAGCTTAGCTTCAGGCCATGAGCAGTTCTTC
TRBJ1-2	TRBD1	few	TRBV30	CAWETGGKSYGYTF	TGTGCCTGGGAGACAGGGGGAAAGTCCTATGGCTACACCTTC
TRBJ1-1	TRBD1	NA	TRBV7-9	CASSLGVGGMNTEAFF	TGTGCCAGCAGCTTAGGAGTAGGGGGCATGAACACTGAAGCTTTCTTT
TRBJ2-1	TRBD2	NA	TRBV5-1	CASSSSGTSAHNEQFF	TGCGCCAGCAGCAGCTCCGGGACTAGCGCCCACAATGAGCAGTTCTTC
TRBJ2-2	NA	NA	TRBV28	CASSSLVPGELFF	TGTGCCAGCAGTTCCCTCGTCCCCGGGGAGCTGTTTTTT
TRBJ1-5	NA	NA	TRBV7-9	CASSPDSSNQPQHF	TGTGCCAGCAGTCCGGACAGTAGCAATCAGCCCCAGCATTTT
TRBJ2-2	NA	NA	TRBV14	CASSQSSLTRLGELFF	TGTGCCAGCAGCCAATCCTCCCTGACGAGGTTGGGGGAGCTGTTTTTT
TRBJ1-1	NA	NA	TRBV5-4	CASSADREAEAFF	TGTGCCAGCAGCGCGGACCGGGAGGCTGAAGCTTTCTTT
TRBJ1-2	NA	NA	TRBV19	CASSIGFEEGYGYTF	TGTGCCAGTAGTATAGGATTCGAGGAAGGCTATGGCTACACCTTC
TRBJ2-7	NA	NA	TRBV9	CASSSSAGSEQYF	TGTGCCAGCAGCTCCTCGGCGGGGAGCGAGCAGTACTTC
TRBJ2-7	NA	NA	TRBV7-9	CSSSSSPGPPYEQYF	TGTTCCAGCAGCTCTTCCCCAGGGCCCCCCTACGAGCAGTACTTC
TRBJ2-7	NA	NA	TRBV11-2	CASSLGRQVYEQYF	TGTGCCAGCAGCTTAGGACGTCAGGTGTACGAGCAGTACTTC
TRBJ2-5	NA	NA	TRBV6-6	CASSYGAPGTQYF	TGTGCCAGCAGTTACGGGGCTCCAGGGACCCAGTACTTC
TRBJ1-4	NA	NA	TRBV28	CASFGEVTNEKLFF	TGTGCCAGTTTCGGTGAAGTAACTAATGAAAAACTGTTTTTT